This passage covers 21 T cell receptor beta chains from one sample sequenced in a study of shared clonotypes between healthy human individuals. The data were produced by immunoSEQ multiplex PCR, yet TCRdb's version contains in-frame clones alone and is incomplete. Of about 2.4 million clones in the sample, 80% to 95% were seen once. The material sequenced was naive CD4+ T cells from PBMCs. Specified subset: CD45RA+ positively selected. The receptors here all came from a young man in good health. Some clones in this sample may be carry-over from other donors' samples.

Concerning this clone: This CDR3 is also generated by other DNA sequences in the sample. In DNA form, the CDR3 reads TGTGCCAGCAGCCCGGGGAGGGGAGCCTACGAGCAGTACTTC. It specifies CASSPGRGAYEQYF. The rearrangement uses TRBV7-2 and TRBJ2-7, with TRBD2 identical over 7 bases. The CDR3 extends over 14 amino acids. Losses at the gene ends were 5 bases for V and 2 bases for J; bases not matched to a gene: 6. Germline lookup yields CDR1 SGHTA and CDR2 FQGNSA.

The J gene is TRBJ2-1, the V gene TRBV6-5; 7 nucleotides align to TRBD2. Germline lookup yields CDR1 MNHEY and CDR2 SVGAGI. V dropped 4 bases and J dropped 5; count of bases not matched to a gene: 2. This CDR3 contains 13 residues. Here the CDR3 DNA reads TGTGCCAGCAGTTGGCTAGCGGACAATGAGCAGTTCTTC. It is translated as CASSWLADNEQFF.

CDR3 coding DNA: TGTGCCACCAGCACCTCTCAAGAGACCCAGTACTTC. This gives the protein CATSTSQETQYF. V gene TRBV15 combines with J gene TRBJ2-5, with unresolved D. Trimming stripped 4 bases from V and 2 bases from J, with 5 bases between. There are 12 residues in the CDR3. CDR1 LNHNV and CDR2 YYDKDF come from the germline V gene (reference sequence).

J is TRBJ2-1 and V is TRBV7-3; 7 nucleotides agree with TRBD2. The V gene end was trimmed by 2 bases and the J gene end by 8 bases; junction bases not matched to a gene: 9. This CDR3 is 15 amino acids long. CDR1 SGHTA and CDR2 FQGTGA come from the germline V gene. CDR3 DNA: TGTGCCAGCAGCTTACTTGCTCGGGCGGGGGATGAGCAGTTCTTC. Amino acid sequence: CASSLLARAGDEQFF.

The chain couples TRBV11-2 to TRBJ2-7; a possible D gene is TRBD2 (6 bases). The CDR3 loop spans 15 amino acids. With 3 bases removed from V and 3 bases from J, the gap between germline ends came to 15 bases. Germline-derived CDR1 and CDR2 are SGHAT and FQNNGV. CDR3 in amino acids: CASSFNQGGGYEQYF. The CDR3, as DNA: TGTGCCAGCAGCTTCAATCAGGGAGGAGGCTACGAGCAGTACTTC.

The count of this clone is one. This chain joins TRBV5-6 and TRBJ1-1, with a tentative D call TRBD1 (6 bases). The germline CDR1 and CDR2 sequences are SGHDT and YYEEEE. The CDR3 spans 14 residues. V was pared by 4 bases and J by 1 base, with 11 bases between. The CDR3 loop reads CASSPQGQNTEAFF. The CDR3 nucleotides read TGTGCCAGCAGCCCTCAGGGACAGAACACTGAAGCTTTCTTT.

The V and J genes are TRBV7-3 and TRBJ2-5; D is uncertain. This CDR3 is built from 13 residues. In germline, CDR1 is SGHTA, CDR2 FQGTGA. V lost 6 bases to trimming and J lost 1 base, with 9 bases between them. CDR3 DNA: TGTGCCAGCAGTACGAGTTTCCAAGAGACCCAGTACTTC. It is translated as CASSTSFQETQYF.

The chain carries TRBV9 and TRBJ2-5, with 8 bases matching TRBD2. The CDR3 sequence is 14 residues long. The germline V gene encodes CDR1 SGDLS and CDR2 YYNGEE. After removal of 4 bases from V and 4 bases from J, the junction contained 6 bases not matched to a gene. CDR3 region: CASSPAGGGETQYF. CDR3 bases: TGTGCCAGCAGCCCCGCCGGGGGGGGAGAGACCCAGTACTTC.

The chain employs TRBV28 and TRBJ2-2, with D perhaps matching TRBD2 (6 bases). Between the trimmed V and J ends, which lost 7 bases and 0 bases, there was a span of 15 bases. The CDR3 is 16 residues long. Germline assignment: CDR1 MDHEN and CDR2 SYDVKM. As DNA, the CDR3 is TGTGCCAGCACTCCCGCGGGGCTAGCGAACACCGGGGAGCTGTTTTTT. Translating gives CASTPAGLANTGELFF.

A single count supports this clone. This rearrangement joins TRBV5-1 to TRBJ2-7, with D perhaps TRBD1 (5 bases). The CDR3 has 12 residues. Looked up from germline, CDR1 is SGHRS and CDR2 is YFSETQ. Trimming removed 4 bases at V and 4 bases at J, with 9 bases between. DNA for the CDR3: TGCGCCAGCAGCGACCAGGGTTACGAGCAGTACTTC. Its translation is CASSDQGYEQYF.

The chain joins TRBV5-4 to TRBJ1-5; TRBD1 might be the D (5 bases). Germline CDR1 SGHNT, CDR2 YYREEE (reference sequence). The CDR3 consists of 14 residues. Trimming took off 1 base at V and 5 bases at J, with 10 bases between the two ends. The CDR3 DNA reads TGTGCCAGCAGCTTGTCCCCGGGGGATCAGCCCCAGCATTTT. It specifies CASSLSPGDQPQHF.

The CDR3 region is CASSLRRADSPLHF. The CDR3 nucleotides read TGTGCCAGCAGCTTACGGAGGGCTGATTCACCCCTCCACTTT. The chain links TRBV7-6 to TRBJ1-6; D is undetermined. V lost 2 bases and J 8 bases, leaving 10 bases between the germline ends. Germline V gene lookup returns CDR1 SGHVS and CDR2 FNYEAQ. The CDR3 sequence is 14 residues long.

This sequence joins TRBV25-1 and TRBJ1-4; perhaps TRBD1 as D (5 bases). The CDR3 runs to 13 residues. The V gene lost 6 bases and the J gene lost 6 bases, with 11 bases spanning the gap. From germline, CDR1 is MGHDK and CDR2 SYGVNS. CDR3 amino acids: CASSPGRDEKLFF. Here the CDR3 DNA reads TGTGCCAGCAGCCCAGGGAGGGATGAAAAACTGTTTTTT. Using reference TRBV25-1 and TRBJ1-4 for the parts outside the CDR3, the full variable domain is EADIYQTPRYLVIGTGKKITLECSQTMGHDKMYWYQQDPGMELHLIHYSYGVNSTEKGDLSSESTVSRIRTEHFPLTLESARPSHTSQYLCASSPGRDEKLFFGSGTQLSVL.

Notes on this clone: Other DNA sequences from this sample encode an identical CDR3 as well. The chain couples TRBV9 to TRBJ2-1; 10 nucleotides match TRBD2. The germline V gene encodes CDR1 SGDLS and CDR2 YYNGEE. This CDR3 has 17 amino acids. V gave up 1 base and J gave up 4 bases; unmatched junction bases: 8. DNA of the CDR3: TGTGCCAGCAGCGTATCGAGCGGGAGGGCCGGGTACAATGAGCAGTTCTTC. It yields the protein CASSVSSGRAGYNEQFF.

To note about this clone: Other DNA variants within this sample encode the same CDR3. This rearrangement joins TRBV5-1 to TRBJ2-7; 8 nucleotides line up with TRBD2. The germline V gene has CDR1 SGHRS and CDR2 YFSETQ. CDR3 length equals 15 residues. J gave up 4 bases and V 4 bases, and 10 bases lay outside the gene matches. The CDR3 protein is CASSAGTGLGYEQYF. For the CDR3, the DNA is TGCGCCAGCAGCGCAGGAACGGGACTAGGTTACGAGCAGTACTTC.

The chain recombines TRBV6-6 with TRBJ1-4; no clear D. This CDR3 contains 14 residues. With 5 bases removed from V and 0 bases from J, the gap between germline ends came to 7 bases. Germline CDR1 MNHNY, CDR2 SVGAGI (reference sequence). The CDR3 region has the DNA TGTGCCAGCAGTAACAGCGCAACTAATGAAAAACTGTTTTTT. Protein product: CASSNSATNEKLFF.

This rearrangement joins TRBV9 to TRBJ2-2; D not resolved. V gave up 2 bases and J gave up 7 bases, with 9 bases separating them. Looked up from germline, CDR1 is SGDLS and CDR2 is YYNGEE. CDR3 length: 13 residues. The CDR3 loop reads CASSVPVIGELFF. As DNA, the CDR3 is TGTGCCAGCAGCGTCCCGGTCATCGGGGAGCTGTTTTTT.

The rearrangement links TRBV2 to TRBJ2-7; D perhaps matches TRBD2 (5 bases). The CDR3 length is 14 residues. V was clipped by 6 bases and J by 5 bases, with 17 bases between them. Germline V gene sequence: CDR1 SNHLY, CDR2 FYNNEI. The CDR3 DNA reads TGTGCCAGCAGGTTGGCGGGTCTTACCCACGAGCAGTACTTC. This sequence encodes CASRLAGLTHEQYF.

This chain's CDR3 is CASSEGSPYEQYF. In nucleotides, the CDR3 is TGCGCCAGCAGTGAGGGGTCACCCTACGAGCAGTACTTC. The gene calls are TRBV10-2 and TRBJ2-7; D unclear. The CDR3 contains 13 residues. V lost 2 bases, J lost 2 bases, and 7 bases lay in between. The germline V gene encodes CDR1 WSHSY and CDR2 SAAADI.

This clone is a singleton in its sample. The V and J genes are TRBV6-5 and TRBJ2-5, with a tentative D call TRBD2 (6 bases). CDR1 is MNHEY and CDR2 is SVGAGI in the germline V gene. The CDR3 runs 15 residues. Trimming pared 2 bases from V and 5 bases from J, leaving 15 bases between. The CDR3, as DNA: TGTGCCAGCAGTTACAGACTAGGCGTCGGGGAGACCCAGTACTTC. Protein product: CASSYRLGVGETQYF.

The genes are TRBV7-6 and TRBJ1-1, with D uncertain. This CDR3 is 14 amino acids long. Germline V lookup: CDR1 SGHVS, CDR2 FNYEAQ. The ends were cut back, 5 bases at V and 0 bases at J, with 10 bases in the middle. In nucleotides, the CDR3 is TGTGCCAGCAGCACGACGATCATGAACACTGAAGCTTTCTTT. Its protein is CASSTTIMNTEAFF.